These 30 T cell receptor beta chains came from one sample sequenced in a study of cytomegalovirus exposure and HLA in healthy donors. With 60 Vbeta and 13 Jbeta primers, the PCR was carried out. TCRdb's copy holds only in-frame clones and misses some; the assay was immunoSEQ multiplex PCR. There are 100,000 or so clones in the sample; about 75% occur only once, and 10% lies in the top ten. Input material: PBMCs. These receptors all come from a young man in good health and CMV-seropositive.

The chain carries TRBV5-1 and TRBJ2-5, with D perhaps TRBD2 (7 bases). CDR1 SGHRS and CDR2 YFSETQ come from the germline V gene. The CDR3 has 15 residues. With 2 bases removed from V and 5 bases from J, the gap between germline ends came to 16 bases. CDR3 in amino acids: CASSFSGGESETQYF. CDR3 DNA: TGCGCCAGCAGCTTTTCGGGGGGCGAATCTGAGACCCAGTACTTC.

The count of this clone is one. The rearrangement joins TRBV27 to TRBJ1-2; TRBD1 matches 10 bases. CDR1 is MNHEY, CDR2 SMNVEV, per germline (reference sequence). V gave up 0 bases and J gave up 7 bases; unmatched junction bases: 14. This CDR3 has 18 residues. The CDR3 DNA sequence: TGTGCCAGCAGTTTATCTCCCCGTCCGGGACAGGGGTTAGGTGGCTACACCTTC. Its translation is CASSLSPRPGQGLGGYTF.

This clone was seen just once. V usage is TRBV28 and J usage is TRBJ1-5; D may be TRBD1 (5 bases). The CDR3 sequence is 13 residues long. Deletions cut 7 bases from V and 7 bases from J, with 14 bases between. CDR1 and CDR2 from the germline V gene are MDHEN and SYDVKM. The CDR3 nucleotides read TGTGCCAGCAAGGTTGGGGGAGGCCAGCCCCAGCATTTT. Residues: CASKVGGGQPQHF. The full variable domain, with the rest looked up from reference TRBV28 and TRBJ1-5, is DVKVTQSSRYLVKRTGEKVFLECVQDMDHENMFWYRQDPGLGLRLIYFSYDVKMKEKGDIPEGYSVSREKKERFSLILESASTNQTSMYLCASKVGGGQPQHFGDGTRLSIL.

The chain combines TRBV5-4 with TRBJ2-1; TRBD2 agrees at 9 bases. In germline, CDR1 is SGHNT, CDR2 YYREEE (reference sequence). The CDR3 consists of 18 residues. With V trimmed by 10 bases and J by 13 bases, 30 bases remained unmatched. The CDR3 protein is CASPGASAGGFFPTSQFF. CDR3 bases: TGTGCCTCACCTGGGGCGTCTGCGGGGGGGTTTTTTCCCACCTCCCAGTTCTTC.

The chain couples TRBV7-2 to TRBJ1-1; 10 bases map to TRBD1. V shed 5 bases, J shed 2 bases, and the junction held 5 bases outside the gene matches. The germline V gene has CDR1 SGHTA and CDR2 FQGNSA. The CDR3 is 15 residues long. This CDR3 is CASSPDRGRNTEAFF. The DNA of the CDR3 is TGTGCCAGCAGCCCCGACAGGGGGCGAAACACTGAAGCTTTCTTT.

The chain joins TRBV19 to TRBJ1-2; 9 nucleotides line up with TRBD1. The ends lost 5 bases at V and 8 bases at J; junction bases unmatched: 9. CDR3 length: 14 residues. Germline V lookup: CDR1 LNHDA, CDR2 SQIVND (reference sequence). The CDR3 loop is CASSPTGGLYGYTF. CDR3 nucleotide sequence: TGTGCCAGTAGTCCAACAGGGGGCCTTTACGGCTACACCTTC.

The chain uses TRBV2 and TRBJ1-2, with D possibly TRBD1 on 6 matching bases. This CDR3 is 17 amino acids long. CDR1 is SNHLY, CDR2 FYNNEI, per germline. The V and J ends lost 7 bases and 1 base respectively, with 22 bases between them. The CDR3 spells CASTLTGYGDLNYGYTF. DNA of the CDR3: TGTGCCAGCACCCTTACAGGGTACGGAGACCTTAACTATGGCTACACCTTC. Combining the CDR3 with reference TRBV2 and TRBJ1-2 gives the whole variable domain EPEVTQTPSHQVTQMGQEVILRCVPISNHLYFYWYRQILGQKVEFLVSFYNNEISEKSEIFDDQFSVERPDGSNFTLKIRSTKLEDSAMYFCASTLTGYGDLNYGYTFGSGTRLTVV.

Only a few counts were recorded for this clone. CDR3 DNA: TGTGCCAGCAGCCGCACTAGCGGGGGGGCCTTGAAGTCCTACGAGCAGTACTTC. The encoded protein is CASSRTSGGALKSYEQYF. The rearrangement joins TRBV4-2 to TRBJ2-7; TRBD2 matches at 13 bases. V dropped 4 bases and J dropped 1; count of bases not matched to a gene: 10. The germline CDR1 and CDR2 sequences are LGHNA and YNFKEQ. The CDR3 is 18 residues long.

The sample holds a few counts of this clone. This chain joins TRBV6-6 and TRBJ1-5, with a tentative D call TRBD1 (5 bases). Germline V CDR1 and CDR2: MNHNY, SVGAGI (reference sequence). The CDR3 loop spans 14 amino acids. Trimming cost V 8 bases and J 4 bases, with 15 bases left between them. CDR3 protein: CASYPPGENQPQHF. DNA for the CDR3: TGTGCCAGCTATCCCCCGGGGGAAAATCAGCCCCAGCATTTT.

For the CDR3, the DNA is TGTGCCAGCATCCCTGCTGGGCACACTGAAGCTTTCTTT. Translation gives CASIPAGHTEAFF. The chain has TRBV6-1 and TRBJ1-1; D is undetermined. V lost 7 bases to trimming and J lost 3 bases, with 12 bases between them. Per germline, CDR1 MNHNS and CDR2 SASEGT. The CDR3 consists of 13 residues.

The CDR3 sequence is CASSVGLAGGYNEQFF. Here the CDR3 DNA reads TGTGCCAGCAGCGTAGGTCTAGCGGGGGGTTACAATGAGCAGTTCTTC. This chain links TRBV9 with TRBJ2-1, with 11 bases matching TRBD2. J gave up 4 bases and V 0 bases, and 3 bases lay outside the gene matches. The germline V gene has CDR1 SGDLS and CDR2 YYNGEE. The CDR3 length is 16 residues.

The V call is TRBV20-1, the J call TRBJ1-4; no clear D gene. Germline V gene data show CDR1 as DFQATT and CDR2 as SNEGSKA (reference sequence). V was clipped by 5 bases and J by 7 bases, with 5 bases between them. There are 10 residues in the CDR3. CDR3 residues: CSALREKLFF. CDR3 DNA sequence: TGCAGTGCTCTTCGTGAAAAACTGTTTTTT.

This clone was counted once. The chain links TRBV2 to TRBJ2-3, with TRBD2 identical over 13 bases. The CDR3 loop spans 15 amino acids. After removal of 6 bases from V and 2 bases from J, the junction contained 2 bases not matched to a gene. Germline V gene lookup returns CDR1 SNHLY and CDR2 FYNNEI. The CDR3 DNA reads TGTGCCAGCAGGGGACTAGCGGGACCCACAGATACGCAGTATTTT. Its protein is CASRGLAGPTDTQYF.

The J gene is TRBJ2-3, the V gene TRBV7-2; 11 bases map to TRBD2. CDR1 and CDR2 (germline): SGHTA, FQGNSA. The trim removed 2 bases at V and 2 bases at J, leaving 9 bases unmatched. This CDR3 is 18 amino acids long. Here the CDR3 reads CASSLLPTSGGTTDTQYF. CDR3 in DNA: TGTGCCAGCAGCTTACTCCCTACTAGCGGGGGAACCACAGATACGCAGTATTTT.

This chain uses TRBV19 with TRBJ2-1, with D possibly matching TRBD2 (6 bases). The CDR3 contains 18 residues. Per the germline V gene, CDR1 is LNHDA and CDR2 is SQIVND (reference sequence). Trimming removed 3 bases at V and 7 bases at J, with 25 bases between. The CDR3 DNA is TGTGCCAGTAGTATCTACCCCCCCCAAGGCGGGGCCTCTAATGAGCAGTTCTTC. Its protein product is CASSIYPPQGGASNEQFF.

The CDR3 is CASSSRTSGGRNTGELFF. CDR3 DNA sequence: TGTGCCAGCAGCTCCAGGACTAGCGGGGGCCGAAACACCGGGGAGCTGTTTTTT. The V and J genes are TRBV7-9 and TRBJ2-2; 13 bases line up with TRBD2. This CDR3 region has 18 residues. The germline CDR1 and CDR2 sequences are SEHNR and FQNEAQ (reference sequence). V lost 4 bases to trimming and J lost 2 bases; unmatched junction nucleotides: 7.

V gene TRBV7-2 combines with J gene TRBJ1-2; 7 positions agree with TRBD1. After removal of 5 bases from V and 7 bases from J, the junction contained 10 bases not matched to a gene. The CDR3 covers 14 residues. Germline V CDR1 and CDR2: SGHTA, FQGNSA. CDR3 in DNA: TGTGCCAGCAGCACGACAGGGCGGTGGAGTGGCTACACCTTC. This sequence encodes CASSTTGRWSGYTF.

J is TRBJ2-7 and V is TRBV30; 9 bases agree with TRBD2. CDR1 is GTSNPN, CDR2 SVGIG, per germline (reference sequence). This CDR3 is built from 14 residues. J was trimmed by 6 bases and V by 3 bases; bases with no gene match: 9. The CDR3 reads CAWRVAGALSEQYF. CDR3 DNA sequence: TGTGCCTGGAGGGTAGCGGGGGCCTTAAGCGAGCAGTACTTC. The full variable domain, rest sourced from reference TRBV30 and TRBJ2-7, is SQTIHQWPATLVQPVGSPLSLECTVEGTSNPNLYWYRQAAGRGLQLLFYSVGIGQISSEVPQNLSASRPQDRQFILSSKKLLLSDSGFYLCAWRVAGALSEQYFGPGTRLTVT.

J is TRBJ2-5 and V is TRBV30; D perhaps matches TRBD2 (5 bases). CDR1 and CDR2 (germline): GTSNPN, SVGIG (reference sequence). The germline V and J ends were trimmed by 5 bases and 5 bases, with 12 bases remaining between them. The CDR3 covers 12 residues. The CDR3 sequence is CAWSGGGETQYF. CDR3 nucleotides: TGTGCCTGGTCAGGAGGTGGGGAGACCCAGTACTTC.

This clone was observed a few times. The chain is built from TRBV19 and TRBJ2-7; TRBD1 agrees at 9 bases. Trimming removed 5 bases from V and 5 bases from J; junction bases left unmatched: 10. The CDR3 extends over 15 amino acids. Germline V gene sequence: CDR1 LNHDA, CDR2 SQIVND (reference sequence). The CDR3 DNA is TGTGCCAGTAGTTTTACAGGGGGCCCCCGGAACGAGCAGTACTTC. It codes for CASSFTGGPRNEQYF.

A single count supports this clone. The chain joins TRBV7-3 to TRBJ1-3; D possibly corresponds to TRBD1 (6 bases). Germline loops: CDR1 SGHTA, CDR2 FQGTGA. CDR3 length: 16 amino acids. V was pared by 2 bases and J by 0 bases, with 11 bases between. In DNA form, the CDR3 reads TGTGCCAGCAGCTTACCGACAGGTCTCTCTGGAAACACCATATATTTT. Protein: CASSLPTGLSGNTIYF.

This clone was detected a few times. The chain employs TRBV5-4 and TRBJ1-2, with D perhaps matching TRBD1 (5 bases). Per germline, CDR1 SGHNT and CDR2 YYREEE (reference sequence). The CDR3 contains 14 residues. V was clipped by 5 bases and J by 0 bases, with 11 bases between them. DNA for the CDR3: TGTGCCAGCAGAAAACAGGCTACTAACTATGGCTACACCTTC. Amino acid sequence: CASRKQATNYGYTF. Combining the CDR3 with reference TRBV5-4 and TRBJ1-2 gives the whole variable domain ETGVTQSPTHLIKTRGQQVTLRCSSQSGHNTVSWYQQALGQGPQFIFQYYREEENGRGNFPPRFSGLQFPNYSSELNVNALELDDSALYLCASRKQATNYGYTFGSGTRLTVV.

The CDR3 DNA reads as TGTGCCAGCAGAACACCCCGTGCCGGGGGGGGGAGCTCCTACAATGAGCAGTTCTTC. Its translation is CASRTPRAGGGSSYNEQFF. The V call is TRBV2, the J call TRBJ2-1, with 8 positions matching TRBD2. The trim removed 6 bases at V and 0 bases at J, leaving 16 bases unmatched. Germline V lookup: CDR1 SNHLY, CDR2 FYNNEI. The CDR3 has 19 amino acids.

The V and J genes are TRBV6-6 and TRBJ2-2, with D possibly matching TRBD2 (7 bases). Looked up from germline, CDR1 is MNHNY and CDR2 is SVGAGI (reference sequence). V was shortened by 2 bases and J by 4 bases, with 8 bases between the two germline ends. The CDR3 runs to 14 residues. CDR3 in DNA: TGTGCCAGCAGTTACGGGGGGGCCACCGGGGAGCTGTTTTTT. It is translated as CASSYGGATGELFF.

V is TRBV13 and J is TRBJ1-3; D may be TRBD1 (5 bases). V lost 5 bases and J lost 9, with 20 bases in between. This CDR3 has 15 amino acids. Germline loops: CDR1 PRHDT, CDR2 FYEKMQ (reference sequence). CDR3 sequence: CASSQAGAAGSTIYF. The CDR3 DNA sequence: TGTGCCAGCAGCCAGGCCGGGGCGGCCGGGAGCACCATATATTTT.

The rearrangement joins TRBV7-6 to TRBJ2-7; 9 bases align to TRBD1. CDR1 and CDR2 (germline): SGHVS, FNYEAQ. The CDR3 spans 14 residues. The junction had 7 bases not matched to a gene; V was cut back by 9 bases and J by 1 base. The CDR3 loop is CARDQGQGSYEQYF. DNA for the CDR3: TGTGCCAGAGACCAAGGACAGGGGTCCTACGAGCAGTACTTC.

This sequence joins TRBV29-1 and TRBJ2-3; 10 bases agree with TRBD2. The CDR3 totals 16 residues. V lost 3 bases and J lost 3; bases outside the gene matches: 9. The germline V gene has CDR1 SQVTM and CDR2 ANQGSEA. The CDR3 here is CSVDPSGAGGTDTQYF. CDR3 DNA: TGCAGCGTTGACCCCTCCGGAGCGGGGGGGACAGATACGCAGTATTTT.

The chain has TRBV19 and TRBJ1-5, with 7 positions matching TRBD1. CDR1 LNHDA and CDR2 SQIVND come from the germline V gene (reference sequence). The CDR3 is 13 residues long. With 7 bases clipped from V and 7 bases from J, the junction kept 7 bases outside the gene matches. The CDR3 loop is CASTGTERQPQHF. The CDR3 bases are TGTGCCAGTACTGGGACAGAGAGACAGCCCCAGCATTTT.

In DNA, the CDR3 is TGTGCCAGCAGCCCGCACTCCTGGACAGGTGGATCCTCTGGGGCCAACGTCCTGACTTTC. Protein sequence: CASSPHSWTGGSSGANVLTF. The genes are TRBV9 and TRBJ2-6; the match to TRBD1 covers 7 bases. Germline lookup yields CDR1 SGDLS and CDR2 YYNGEE. V was pared by 4 bases and J by 0 bases, with 16 bases of the junction left unmatched. The CDR3 spans 20 residues.

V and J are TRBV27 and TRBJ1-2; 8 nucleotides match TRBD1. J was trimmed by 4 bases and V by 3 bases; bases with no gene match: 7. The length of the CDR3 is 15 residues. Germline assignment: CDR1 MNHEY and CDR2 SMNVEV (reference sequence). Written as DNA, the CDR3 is TGTGCCAGCAGTTTCGCAGGGGGCGCGGTCTATGGCTACACCTTC. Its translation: CASSFAGGAVYGYTF.